These 25 T cell receptor beta chains share one sample of origin, sequenced in a study of T cell responses to AZD1222 COVID-19 vaccine. Method: immunoSEQ multiplex PCR; TCRdb's copy keeps in-frame clones and lacks some. The sample lists about 110,000 clones, about 92% occurring once. The sequencing used peripheral blood, collected 28 days after the second AZD1222 dose. Source of these receptors: an adult who received the AZD1222 COVID-19 vaccine.

This clone has just one count. The V call is TRBV7-2, the J call TRBJ2-1, with D maybe TRBD2 (6 bases). This CDR3 spans 16 amino acids. Germline V gene sequence: CDR1 SGHTA, CDR2 FQGNSA. V shed 5 bases and J shed 1 base, with 15 bases lying between them. This CDR3 reads CASSPRGTYSYNEQFF. CDR3 nucleotides: TGTGCCAGCAGCCCCCGGGGGACCTATTCCTACAATGAGCAGTTCTTC.

This chain connects TRBV6-2 or TRBV6-3 to TRBJ2-3; the D is unclear. This CDR3 is 13 amino acids long. Germline V CDR1 and CDR2: MNHEY, SVGEGT. Trimming removed 6 bases at V and 7 bases at J, with 14 bases between. As DNA, the CDR3 is TGTGCCAGCAGCCCGCGAGGCAAGTATACGCAGTATTTT. Translating gives CASSPRGKYTQYF.

The chain recombines TRBV7-2 with TRBJ2-7, with D tentatively TRBD1 (5 bases). The V gene's germline CDR1 is SGHTA and CDR2 FQGNSA. This CDR3 contains 13 residues. Trimming stripped 5 bases from V and 2 bases from J, with 10 bases between. CDR3 DNA sequence: TGTGCCAGCAGCCCAGGGTACACCTACGAGCAGTACTTC. Translated: CASSPGYTYEQYF.

J is TRBJ2-5 and V is TRBV5-1, with D uncertain. Germline V gene data show CDR1 as SGHRS and CDR2 as YFSETQ. Deletions cut 2 bases from V and 0 bases from J, with 8 bases between. The CDR3 runs 14 residues. CDR3 nucleotide sequence: TGCGCCAGCAGCTTCATGACGGACCAAGAGACCCAGTACTTC. This codes for CASSFMTDQETQYF.

The V call is TRBV19, the J call TRBJ1-5; D call uncertain. Germline V CDR1 and CDR2: LNHDA, SQIVND (reference sequence). The V end was cut by 3 bases, the J end by 3 bases, with 6 bases between. This CDR3 region has 13 residues. CDR3 sequence (DNA): TGTGCCAGTAGTATTGCAGTCAATCAGCCCCAGCATTTT. Protein sequence: CASSIAVNQPQHF.

Only one count was recorded for this clone. The chain combines TRBV20-1 with TRBJ2-3; 8 bases are shared with TRBD2. V trimming: 3 bases; J trimming: 6 bases; junction bases outside the gene matches: 8. The germline V gene has CDR1 DFQATT and CDR2 SNEGSKA (reference sequence). The CDR3 is 14 amino acids. CDR3 loop: CSASSGGALDTQYF. CDR3 nucleotide sequence: TGCAGTGCTAGTTCGGGGGGGGCCTTGGATACGCAGTATTTT.

The rearrangement links TRBV29-1 to TRBJ1-1; D is undetermined. Trimming left V 0 bases short and J 1 base short, with 6 bases between. The CDR3 spans 13 residues. Germline CDR1 reads SQVTM; CDR2 reads ANQGSEA. The CDR3 protein is CSVEDWKNTEAFF. In DNA, the CDR3 is TGCAGCGTTGAAGATTGGAAGAACACTGAAGCTTTCTTT.

The V call is TRBV2, the J call TRBJ1-6; TRBD1 is a possible D gene (6 bases). This CDR3 contains 14 residues. V was pared by 6 bases and J by 7 bases, with 13 bases between. CDR1 is SNHLY, CDR2 FYNNEI, per germline. CDR3 nucleotide sequence: TGTGCCAGCAGCTGGAACAGGGACAATTCACCCCTCCACTTT. This encodes CASSWNRDNSPLHF.

The chain recombines TRBV5-1 with TRBJ1-2, with D perhaps matching TRBD1 (6 bases). The CDR3 has 14 residues. V was cut by 6 bases and J by 8 bases, with 20 bases left in between. The germline V gene has CDR1 SGHRS and CDR2 YFSETQ. The DNA of the CDR3 is TGCGCCAGCAACCCAAACTTAGGGGGGGACGGCTACACCTTC. Translation gives CASNPNLGGDGYTF.

This chain joins TRBV7-6 and TRBJ2-7; 9 bases map to TRBD2. The CDR3 sequence is 18 residues long. J gave up 3 bases and V 1 base, and 13 bases lay outside the gene matches. Germline assignment: CDR1 SGHVS and CDR2 FNYEAQ. The CDR3 loop reads CASSLVTLAGKGGYEQYF. The CDR3 nucleotides read TGTGCCAGCAGCTTAGTAACCCTAGCGGGAAAAGGAGGCTACGAGCAGTACTTC. Looking up the rest from reference TRBV7-6 and TRBJ2-7 gives the full variable domain: GAGVSQSPRYKVTKRGQDVALRCDPISGHVSLYWYRQALGQGPEFLTYFNYEAQQDKSGLPNDRFSAERPEGSISTLTIQRTEQRDSAMYRCASSLVTLAGKGGYEQYFGPGTRLTVT.

The V call is TRBV7-2, the J call TRBJ2-4, with D perhaps matching TRBD2 (5 bases). Germline assignment: CDR1 SGHTA and CDR2 FQGNSA. With 3 bases removed from V and 5 bases from J, the gap between germline ends came to 11 bases. The CDR3 consists of 14 residues. The CDR3 DNA is TGTGCCAGCAGCTTTGGAGGTCTCGAAAACATTCAGTACTTC. Translating it yields CASSFGGLENIQYF.

The chain employs TRBV21-1 and TRBJ2-1; TRBD1, the table's D call, lacks a check against the DNA. TRBV21-1 is annotated as a pseudogene. The CDR3 has 16 residues. DNA of the CDR3: TGTGCCAGCAGCAAAGGGGGACAGGGTCGCTACAATGAGCAGTTCTTC. Translating it yields CASSKGGQGRYNEQFF.

CDR3 residues: CASSLEATRKQETQYF. The CDR3 DNA reads TGTGCCAGCAGCTTAGAGGCGACTAGAAAACAAGAGACCCAGTACTTC. This sequence joins TRBV7-6 and TRBJ2-5; possible D gene TRBD2, 6 bases. This CDR3 is built from 16 residues. CDR1 is SGHVS and CDR2 is FNYEAQ in the germline V gene. V was trimmed by 1 base and J by 2 bases, leaving 14 bases between them.

The chain carries TRBV7-3 and TRBJ1-5; tentatively, D is TRBD1 (6 bases). Germline V gives CDR1 SGHTA, CDR2 FQGTGA. The CDR3 has 12 amino acids. Between the trimmed V and J ends, which lost 11 bases and 6 bases, there was a span of 14 bases. The CDR3 is CAGEGVSQPQHF. The DNA of the CDR3 is TGTGCCGGAGAGGGGGTAAGTCAGCCCCAGCATTTT.

The gene calls are TRBV6-2 or TRBV6-3 and TRBJ1-1; D not resolved. The CDR3 contains 17 residues. Germline V lookup: CDR1 MNHEY, CDR2 SVGEGT. Trimming took off 2 bases at V and 10 bases at J, with 26 bases between the two ends. Written as DNA, the CDR3 is TGTGCCAGCAGTTACCCCGTTCCGAAAGACGGAGCCCCCGGAGCTTTCTTT. Translated: CASSYPVPKDGAPGAFF.

This clone has only a few counts. CDR3 loop: CASSLDPRDGGYTF. As DNA, the CDR3 is TGTGCCAGCAGCTTGGATCCCAGGGATGGAGGCTACACCTTC. This chain uses TRBV7-9 with TRBJ1-2; tentative D call: TRBD1 (5 bases). Trimming took off 3 bases at V and 8 bases at J, with 16 bases between the two ends. There are 14 residues in the CDR3. Germline assignment: CDR1 SEHNR and CDR2 FQNEAQ (reference sequence).

The rearrangement links TRBV5-4 to TRBJ2-1; possibly TRBD2 for D (5 bases). Germline CDR1 SGHNT, CDR2 YYREEE (reference sequence). The CDR3 length is 15 residues. Trimming stripped 0 bases from V and 6 bases from J, with 13 bases between. Here the CDR3 reads CASSLAGSPSNEQFF. The DNA for the CDR3 is TGTGCCAGCAGCTTGGCGGGGAGCCCATCCAATGAGCAGTTCTTC.

This rearrangement joins TRBV6-5 to TRBJ1-2; D uncertain. The V and J ends lost 6 bases and 5 bases respectively, with 13 bases between them. Germline V gene data show CDR1 as MNHEY and CDR2 as SVGAGI. The CDR3 contains 13 residues. CDR3 amino acids: CASSQSGLYGYTF. CDR3 DNA: TGTGCCAGCAGCCAATCGGGCCTATATGGCTACACCTTC.

The chain has TRBV7-2 and TRBJ1-5; D unclear. V was clipped by 2 bases and J by 7 bases, with 15 bases between them. Germline V gene sequence: CDR1 SGHTA, CDR2 FQGNSA. The CDR3 totals 15 residues. The CDR3 region has the DNA TGTGCCAGCAGCTTAAGGACTGCGGGAGGGCAGCCCCAGCATTTT. Amino acids: CASSLRTAGGQPQHF.

This sequence joins TRBV6-6 and TRBJ2-7; D is perhaps TRBD1 (6 bases). Trimming removed 1 base from V and 5 bases from J, with 15 bases in between. CDR3 length: 15 residues. CDR1 is MNHNY, CDR2 SVGAGI, per germline (reference sequence). Here the CDR3 DNA reads TGTGCCAGCAGTTACTTCGTCAGGGGCACCAACGAGCAGTACTTC. Translation gives CASSYFVRGTNEQYF.

This rearrangement joins TRBV7-2 to TRBJ1-5; no clear D gene. In germline, CDR1 is SGHTA, CDR2 FQGNSA. This CDR3 spans 15 amino acids. V was cut by 1 base and J by 7 bases, with 14 bases left in between. The CDR3 region is CASSLGGIGEQPQHF. The CDR3 nucleotides read TGTGCCAGCAGCTTAGGTGGGATTGGGGAACAGCCCCAGCATTTT.

V is TRBV9 and J is TRBJ1-3, with D tentatively TRBD1 (5 bases). Trimming pared 1 base from V and 4 bases from J, leaving 21 bases between. CDR1 is SGDLS, CDR2 YYNGEE, per germline. The CDR3 has 18 amino acids. CDR3 amino acids: CASSVLAGGVSGGNTIYF. The CDR3 region has the DNA TGTGCCAGCAGCGTACTCGCGGGAGGGGTATCGGGCGGAAACACCATATATTTT. The full variable domain, its missing parts supplied by reference TRBV9 and TRBJ1-3, is DSGVTQTPKHLITATGQRVTLRCSPRSGDLSVYWYQQSLDQGLQFLIQYYNGEERAKGNILERFSAQQFPDLHSELNLSSLELGDSALYFCASSVLAGGVSGGNTIYFGEGSWLTVV.

J is TRBJ2-3 and V is TRBV7-9; D is uncertain. The ends were cut back, 10 bases at V and 2 bases at J, with 19 bases in the middle. The CDR3 runs 15 residues. CDR1 SEHNR and CDR2 FQNEAQ come from the germline V gene (reference sequence). The CDR3 protein is CATDTSARPTDTQYF. The CDR3 DNA is TGTGCCACAGATACATCGGCTAGACCCACAGATACGCAGTATTTT. The entire variable domain, with the rest obtained from reference TRBV7-9 and TRBJ2-3, is as follows: DTGVSQNPRHKITKRGQNVTFRCDPISEHNRLYWYRQTLGQGPEFLTYFQNEAQLEKSRLLSDRFSAERPKGSFSTLEIQRTEQGDSAMYLCATDTSARPTDTQYFGPGTRLTVL.

The genes are TRBV19 and TRBJ2-1; D is ambiguous. The CDR3 totals 12 residues. Germline CDR1 is LNHDA and CDR2 is SQIVND (reference sequence). Deletions cut 8 bases from V and 6 bases from J, with 11 bases between. The CDR3 DNA is TGTGCCAGTCGGTCCTCCGGCAATGAGCAGTTCTTC. Translation gives CASRSSGNEQFF.

There are a few counts of this clone. Other nucleotide sequences from this sample produce the same CDR3. The chain recombines TRBV7-3 with TRBJ1-1; D is unclear. CDR3 length: 14 amino acids. Per germline, CDR1 SGHTA and CDR2 FQGTGA. V lost 0 bases, J lost 3 bases, and 8 bases lay in between. CDR3 bases: TGTGCCAGCAGCTTAACTTCGGGTGACACTGAAGCTTTCTTT. Residues: CASSLTSGDTEAFF.